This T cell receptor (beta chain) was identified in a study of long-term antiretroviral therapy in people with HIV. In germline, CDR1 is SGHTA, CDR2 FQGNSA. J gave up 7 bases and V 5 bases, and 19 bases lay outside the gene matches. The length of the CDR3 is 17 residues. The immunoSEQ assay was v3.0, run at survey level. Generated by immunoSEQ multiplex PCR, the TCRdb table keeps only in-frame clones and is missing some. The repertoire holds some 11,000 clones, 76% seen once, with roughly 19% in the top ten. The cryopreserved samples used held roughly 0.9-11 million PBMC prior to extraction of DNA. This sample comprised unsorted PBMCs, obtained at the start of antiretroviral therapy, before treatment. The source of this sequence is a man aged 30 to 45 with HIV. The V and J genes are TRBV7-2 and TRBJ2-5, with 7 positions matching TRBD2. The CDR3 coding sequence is TGTGCCAGCAGCCCTCCGGGGGGAGGGACCGGTAGTGTGACCCAGTACTTC. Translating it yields CASSPPGGGTGSVTQYF.